These 32 T cell receptor beta chains came from one sample sequenced in a study of human T cells and chemical hapten exposure. Time point of the sample: pre-sensitization, week 0. Documented treatment: therapeutic diphenylcyclopropenone sensitization with weekly scalp DPC. TCRdb reanalysed the RACE reads using MiXCR and keeps one entry per CDR3 protein. The table has about 85,000 distinct CDR3 sequences, 8.5% seen once. Sample: whole blood, taken in connection with sensitization to the hapten diphenylcyclopropenone (DPC). These receptors all come from a man in his forties with alopecia areata. Some clones in this sample may be carry-over from other donors' samples.

This rearrangement joins TRBV28 to TRBJ2-4, with a tentative D call TRBD1 (6 bases). The CDR3 has 16 residues. Germline assignment: CDR1 MDHEN and CDR2 SYDVKM. The V gene lost 2 bases and the J gene lost 1 base, with 12 bases spanning the gap. As DNA, the CDR3 is TGTGCCAGCAGTTTAGGGGGCCCCGCCGCCAAAAACATTCAGTACTTC. Encoded protein: CASSLGGPAAKNIQYF. Together with reference TRBV28 and TRBJ2-4, the CDR3 gives the full variable domain: DVKVTQSSRYLVKRTGEKVFLECVQDMDHENMFWYRQDPGLGLRLIYFSYDVKMKEKGDIPEGYSVSREKKERFSLILESASTNQTSMYLCASSLGGPAAKNIQYFGAGTRLSVL.

A few counts support this clonotype. The rearrangement uses TRBV6-5 and TRBJ2-7, with D possibly matching TRBD2 (6 bases). This CDR3 spans 14 amino acids. Germline CDR1 reads MNHEY; CDR2 reads SVGAGI. The V end lost 5 bases, the J end lost 3 bases, and 14 bases lay between the germline ends. This CDR3 is CASSLGEEDYEQYF. The CDR3 DNA is TGTGCCAGCAGTCTGGGGGAGGAGGACTACGAGCAGTACTTC.

This clonotype was found a few times. V gene TRBV29-1 combines with J gene TRBJ2-1, with 7 positions matching TRBD2. Per the germline V gene, CDR1 is SQVTM and CDR2 is ANQGSEA. The CDR3 contains 13 residues. V dropped 6 bases and J dropped 5; count of bases not matched to a gene: 7. The chain's CDR3 is CSVRDYINNEQFF. The CDR3 DNA sequence: TGCAGCGTAAGGGACTACATTAACAATGAGCAGTTCTTC.

This chain uses TRBV7-8 with TRBJ2-7; 12 bases are shared with TRBD2. Unmatched junction bases numbered 6, after V lost 2 bases and J lost 7 bases. The CDR3 contains 15 residues. Germline CDR1 reads SGHVS; CDR2 reads FQNEAQ. For the CDR3, the DNA is TGTGCCAGCAGCTTATCTAGCGGGAGGGCCCGGGAGCAGTACTTC. It translates to CASSLSSGRAREQYF.

The CDR3 protein is CSARDQTSGSSNTQYF. The CDR3 region has the DNA TGCAGTGCTAGAGATCAAACTAGCGGGAGCTCGAATACGCAGTATTTT. The chain carries TRBV20-1 and TRBJ2-3; 11 bases map to TRBD2. The CDR3 totals 16 residues. V dropped 0 bases and J dropped 7; count of bases not matched to a gene: 9. Germline assignment: CDR1 DFQATT and CDR2 SNEGSKA (reference sequence).

This clonotype was recorded at least ten times. This chain connects TRBV20-1 to TRBJ2-3, with 7 bases identical to TRBD2. Germline assignment: CDR1 DFQATT and CDR2 SNEGSKA (reference sequence). The V segment lost 2 bases and the J segment 0 bases; nucleotides outside the gene matches: 14. The CDR3 loop spans 18 amino acids. CDR3 nucleotides: TGCAGTGCTAGATCACCGGCCCCCCCTAGCGGTAGCACAGATACGCAGTATTTT. This sequence encodes CSARSPAPPSGSTDTQYF.

Ten or more counts support this clonotype. V gene TRBV6-6 combines with J gene TRBJ1-2; 9 bases map to TRBD1. This CDR3 spans 18 amino acids. Looked up from germline, CDR1 is MNHNY and CDR2 is SVGAGI (reference sequence). Trimming took 0 bases from V and 3 from J; bases not matched to a gene: 11. CDR3: CASSYSVGTGKEDYGYTF. Written as DNA, the CDR3 is TGTGCCAGCAGTTACTCGGTGGGGACAGGGAAGGAAGACTATGGCTACACCTTC.

As regards this clonotype: A much larger clone lies a single base off, so this may be a read error. This CDR3 fails to terminate in the conserved phenylalanine or tryptophan, so it likely reflects a read error. The DNA is omitted, as the CDR3 cannot be located on it reliably, and the CDR3 follows TCRdb's listing. The J gene is TRBJ2-7, the V gene TRBV21-1; the table calls TRBD1, which could not be checked here. TRBV21-1 is recorded as a pseudogene. From its first to its last residue, the CDR3 has 15 amino acids. The CDR3 here is CASSKGGGATYEQYI.

This chain uses TRBV29-1 with TRBJ2-2; no definite D call. V lost 3 bases and J 0 bases, leaving 11 bases between the germline ends. This CDR3 has 15 residues. The germline gives CDR1 SQVTM, CDR2 ANQGSEA. The chain's CDR3 is CSVDSGLANTGELFF. CDR3 DNA: TGCAGCGTTGACAGTGGATTGGCGAACACCGGGGAGCTGTTTTTT.

This clonotype has at least ten counts. The chain links TRBV12-3 or TRBV12-4 to TRBJ1-2, with 9 bases identical to TRBD1. Trimming removed 6 bases from V and 6 bases from J; junction bases left unmatched: 5. The CDR3 is made up of 13 amino acids. The chain's CDR3 is CASRGQGRDGYTF. CDR3 DNA: TGTGCCAGCAGAGGACAGGGGCGGGATGGCTACACCTTC.

The table lists this clonotype with many counts. The rearrangement links TRBV6-2 or TRBV6-3 to TRBJ2-1; D unclear. Germline CDR1 is MNHEY and CDR2 is SVGEGT. There are 17 residues in the CDR3. The V gene lost 4 bases and the J gene lost 3 bases, with 19 bases spanning the gap. CDR3 in DNA: TGTGCCAGCAGTTTCATCCACCCCTTGCTGCTCTACAATGAGCAGTTCTTC. This codes for CASSFIHPLLLYNEQFF.

This clonotype was observed many times. This chain uses TRBV20-1 with TRBJ1-6; 7 bases fit TRBD1. The CDR3 totals 15 residues. V lost 4 bases and J lost 7; bases outside the gene matches: 10. Germline assignment: CDR1 DFQATT and CDR2 SNEGSKA (reference sequence). The CDR3 loop is CSANARQGRNSPLHF. CDR3 bases: TGCAGTGCTAACGCCCGACAGGGAAGAAATTCACCCCTCCACTTT.

This clonotype was counted a few times. The chain couples TRBV7-2 to TRBJ1-3; the D is unclear. CDR1 is SGHTA, CDR2 FQGNSA, per germline. The ends were cut back, 5 bases at V and 4 bases at J, with 12 bases in the middle. This CDR3 has 14 residues. Written as DNA, the CDR3 is TGTGCCAGCAGCCCCGTAATGTCCGGAAACACCATATATTTT. As protein: CASSPVMSGNTIYF.

Many counts were recorded for this clonotype. The chain joins TRBV6-5 to TRBJ1-1; D unclear. V gave up 5 bases and J gave up 1 base, with 11 bases separating them. In germline, CDR1 is MNHEY, CDR2 SVGAGI. This CDR3 region has 14 residues. CDR3 amino acids: CASSPDVWNTEAFF. Written as DNA, the CDR3 is TGTGCCAGCAGTCCCGACGTTTGGAACACTGAAGCTTTCTTT.

The chain links TRBV11-2 to TRBJ2-7, with a possible D match to TRBD2 (5 bases). Deletions cut 0 bases from V and 2 bases from J, with 11 bases between. Germline values: CDR1 SGHAT, CDR2 FQNNGV. The CDR3 is made up of 15 amino acids. The CDR3: CASSLDTSRTYEQYV. DNA for the CDR3: TGTGCCAGCAGCTTAGATACTAGTCGGACCTACGAGCAGTACGTC.

This clonotype was counted a few times. This chain joins TRBV5-4 and TRBJ1-6; D gene ambiguous. The CDR3 is 13 residues long. The V end was cut by 4 bases, the J end by 8 bases, with 10 bases between. From germline, CDR1 is SGHNT and CDR2 YYREEE (reference sequence). Here the CDR3 reads CASSPRTDSPLHF. The CDR3 nucleotides read TGTGCCAGCAGCCCCCGGACCGATTCACCCCTCCACTTT.

This clonotype was recorded a few times. The chain is built from TRBV12-3 or TRBV12-4 and TRBJ2-3; no clear D gene. The CDR3 length is 13 residues. With 4 bases removed from V and 2 bases from J, the gap between germline ends came to 7 bases. The CDR3 bases are TGTGCCAGCAGTTACTTACTCACAGATACGCAGTATTTT. Amino acid sequence: CASSYLLTDTQYF.

The chain combines TRBV27 with TRBJ2-4; TRBD2 matches at 9 bases. Trimming cost V 5 bases and J 0 bases; bases outside gene matches: 8. Germline V lookup: CDR1 MNHEY, CDR2 SMNVEV (reference sequence). The CDR3 has 17 residues. The CDR3 DNA follows: TGTGCCAGCAGTCGTAGCGGGGGCGGCCTAGCCAAAAACATTCAGTACTTC. As protein: CASSRSGGGLAKNIQYF.

This clonotype has more than one count but fewer than ten. The chain recombines TRBV7-9 with TRBJ2-7; 7 bases map to TRBD2. Per germline, CDR1 SEHNR and CDR2 FQNEAQ (reference sequence). The CDR3 sequence is 14 residues long. V lost 1 base and J lost 3; bases outside the gene matches: 3. The CDR3 DNA follows: TGTGCCAGCAGCTTAGATGGCGGGAGCTACGAGCAGTACGTC. Translated: CASSLDGGSYEQYV.

This clonotype was observed a few times. The CDR3 protein is CASSLGSQETQYF. The CDR3 nucleotides read TGTGCCAGCAGCTTAGGCAGCCAAGAGACCCAGTACTTC. The chain carries TRBV7-9 and TRBJ2-5; the D is unclear. The CDR3 runs to 13 residues. From germline, CDR1 is SEHNR and CDR2 FQNEAQ (reference sequence). V lost 1 base and J 1 base, leaving 4 bases between the germline ends. Complete variable domain (other parts from reference TRBV7-9 and TRBJ2-5): DTGVSQNPRHKITKRGQNVTFRCDPISEHNRLYWYRQTLGQGPEFLTYFQNEAQLEKSRLLSDRFSAERPKGSFSTLEIQRTEQGDSAMYLCASSLGSQETQYFGPGTRLLVL.

This clonotype showed up many times. The genes are TRBV7-2 and TRBJ1-1; possibly TRBD1 for D (6 bases). This CDR3 has 14 amino acids. Trimming took off 2 bases at V and 4 bases at J, with 11 bases between the two ends. In germline, CDR1 is SGHTA, CDR2 FQGNSA. In DNA, the CDR3 is TGTGCCAGCAGCTTACAGGGGAAGGGCACTGAAGCTTTCTTT. This sequence encodes CASSLQGKGTEAFF.

This clonotype turned up a few times. This sequence joins TRBV9 and TRBJ2-1, with a possible D match to TRBD2 (5 bases). Germline values: CDR1 SGDLS, CDR2 YYNGEE. The ends were cut back, 6 bases at V and 4 bases at J, with 14 bases in the middle. CDR3 size: 14 residues. DNA for the CDR3: TGTGCCAGCACCCCTGACTACAATTACAATGAGCAGTTCTTC. Residues: CASTPDYNYNEQFF.

This clonotype was counted ten times or more. The chain links TRBV5-1 to TRBJ2-6; weak D call: TRBD1 (5 bases). This CDR3 spans 16 amino acids. Between the trimmed V and J ends, which lost 2 bases and 1 base, there was a span of 10 bases. Germline assignment: CDR1 SGHRS and CDR2 YFSETQ. The CDR3 protein is CASSFDSNSGANVLTF. CDR3 DNA sequence: TGCGCCAGCAGCTTCGACAGTAATTCTGGGGCCAACGTCCTGACTTTC.

At least ten counts were recorded for this clonotype. The CDR3 DNA follows: TGTGCCAGCAGCCTGGGGCAGGGTAGGATCAATCAGCCCCAGCATTTT. The encoded protein is CASSLGQGRINQPQHF. The chain employs TRBV7-2 and TRBJ1-5, with D perhaps TRBD1 (5 bases). The V and J ends lost 5 bases and 3 bases respectively, with 17 bases between them. Germline V gene data show CDR1 as SGHTA and CDR2 as FQGNSA. CDR3 size: 16 residues.

This clonotype occurred many times. The rearrangement uses TRBV2 and TRBJ2-2; 10 positions match TRBD2. The CDR3 contains 15 residues. Unmatched junction bases numbered 5, after V lost 6 bases and J lost 4 bases. Per the germline V gene, CDR1 is SNHLY and CDR2 is FYNNEI. The CDR3 nucleotides read TGTGCCAGCAGGGCTATAGCGGGAGGCACCGGGGAGCTGTTTTTT. As protein: CASRAIAGGTGELFF.

The table lists this clonotype with many counts. The CDR3: CSVEPTHGEGYEQFF. CDR3 DNA: TGCAGCGTTGAACCCACACACGGGGAAGGTTATGAGCAGTTCTTC. The genes are TRBV29-1 and TRBJ2-1; the D gene is possibly TRBD2 (5 bases). V dropped 2 bases and J dropped 8 bases, with 19 bases sitting between them. Germline V lookup: CDR1 SQVTM, CDR2 ANQGSEA. This CDR3 has 15 residues.

The chain has TRBV13 and TRBJ2-6; no reliable D call. Germline assignment: CDR1 PRHDT and CDR2 FYEKMQ (reference sequence). The germline V and J ends were trimmed by 0 bases and 13 bases, with 22 bases remaining between them. The CDR3 has 17 amino acids. The CDR3 is CASSLGGQRTRGAVLTF. CDR3 nucleotides: TGTGCCAGCAGCTTAGGTGGCCAGAGAACCAGAGGCGCGGTCCTGACTTTC.

This chain uses TRBV3-1 with TRBJ2-7; the D gene could be TRBD1 or TRBD2 (7 bases each). Trimming took off 7 bases at V and 6 bases at J, with 16 bases between the two ends. This CDR3 has 13 residues. Germline CDR1 and CDR2: LGHDT and YNNKEL (reference sequence). The chain's CDR3 is CASTQGEGGEQYF. In DNA form, the CDR3 reads TGTGCCAGCACCCAGGGGGAGGGCGGCGAGCAGTACTTC.

This clonotype came up many times. This chain links TRBV20-1 with TRBJ2-7; perhaps TRBD1 as D (6 bases). There are 14 residues in the CDR3. V lost 0 bases and J lost 2, with 11 bases in between. Germline V gene sequence: CDR1 DFQATT, CDR2 SNEGSKA (reference sequence). The CDR3 sequence is CSARDPNRAYEQYF. The CDR3 DNA sequence: TGCAGTGCTAGAGATCCTAACAGGGCCTACGAGCAGTACTTC.

This rearrangement joins TRBV29-1 to TRBJ2-3, with 9 bases lining up with TRBD2. V lost 4 bases and J lost 6; bases outside the gene matches: 2. There are 12 residues in the CDR3. The germline gives CDR1 SQVTM, CDR2 ANQGSEA. CDR3 region: CSVGGRADTQYF. CDR3 sequence (DNA): TGCAGCGTTGGCGGGAGGGCCGATACGCAGTATTTT.

This clonotype has more than one count but fewer than ten. The chain couples TRBV28 to TRBJ2-3; 8 bases are a match to TRBD2. The germline CDR1 and CDR2 sequences are MDHEN and SYDVKM. Trimming at V came to 8 bases and at J to 1 base, leaving 14 bases not matched to a gene. The CDR3 totals 17 residues. The DNA of the CDR3 is TGTGCCAGCTCAATGCCCTGGGCGGGAGGCCGCACAGATACGCAGTATTTT. Its protein is CASSMPWAGGRTDTQYF.

Ten or more counts support this clonotype. The V and J genes are TRBV4-3 and TRBJ2-2; 10 nucleotides line up with TRBD2. The V segment lost 0 bases and the J segment 6 bases; nucleotides outside the gene matches: 4. The CDR3 loop spans 16 amino acids. Germline CDR1 reads LGHNA; CDR2 reads YSLEER. CDR3: CASSQDLAGESGELFF. The CDR3 region has the DNA TGCGCCAGCAGCCAAGATCTAGCGGGAGAGTCCGGGGAGCTGTTTTTT.